This TCR beta chain was sequenced during a study of T cell responses to AZD1222 COVID-19 vaccine. Study-wide findings and caveats: Receipt of two AZD1222 doses was followed by a rise in Spike-specific TCR breadth and depth. Clonal diversity may have been underestimated in mostly white British donors. There were vaccine-associated CD4 TCRs across spike, dominant at 160-218 and 743-854.

The CDR3 runs 12 residues. The V gene lost 3 bases and the J gene lost 4 bases, with 3 bases spanning the gap. It was second doses at about 4 or about 12 weeks that were pooled. TCRdb keeps only in-frame clones here, not all; method: immunoSEQ multiplex PCR. There are approximately 200,000 clones in the sample; just over 90% occur only once, and about 3.5% lies in the top ten. This clone was observed a handful of times. As yet, its antigen is unknown. This TCR derives from an adult who received the AZD1222 COVID-19 vaccine. Sequenced here: peripheral blood, sampled 28 days after the second AZD1222 dose. The chain is built from TRBV12-3 or TRBV12-4 and TRBJ2-2, with D unclear. The CDR3 spells CASSFGTGELFF. As DNA, the CDR3 is TGTGCCAGCAGTTTTGGCACCGGGGAGCTGTTTTTT.